This paragraph covers one TCR beta chain sequence. Trimming cost V 1 base and J 0 bases, with 8 bases left between them. Germline V CDR1 and CDR2: SGHNT, YYREEE (reference sequence). This CDR3 has 14 residues. The source of the sample is a study of cytomegalovirus exposure and HLA in healthy donors. PCR employed 60 Vbeta and 13 Jbeta primers. The repertoire was sequenced with immunoSEQ multiplex PCR; TCRdb's copy has only in-frame clones and lacks some. The data hold 120,000 or so clones, with 80% to 90% observed a single time. The sample consisted of PBMCs. The TCR comes from a male donor in good health and CMV-seropositive. The genes are TRBV5-4 and TRBJ2-7; TRBD1 might be the D (6 bases). CDR3 protein: CASSLNRDSYEQYF. Written as DNA, the CDR3 is TGTGCCAGCAGCTTGAACAGGGACTCCTACGAGCAGTACTTC.